This T cell receptor (beta chain) was profiled in a study of blood T cell repertoires in COVID-19. Overall study: Samples came from the United States, Italy and Spain, spanning acute and convalescent COVID-19. PBMCs, B-cell-depleted T cells, or T cells were the source of the cDNA or gDNA that made up the material.

Those who participated ranged in age from about 18 to 89 years and resided in under 25 US areas. CDR1 and CDR2 (germline): MNHEY, SVGAGI. V dropped 11 bases and J dropped 6 bases, with 14 bases sitting between them. The CDR3 runs to 11 residues. Sequenced by immunoSEQ multiplex PCR; TCRdb stores in-frame clones only, minus some. The table lists around 300,000 clones, about 93% of them singletons. The sample was PBMCs or T cells enriched from blood (not recorded which). V and J are TRBV6-5 and TRBJ2-7; a weak D match, TRBD2 (6 bases). The source of this sequence is a woman in her twenties or thirties who had recovered from COVID-19. The CDR3, as DNA: TGTGCCGGCGGGATCGGGGGCGAGCAGTACTTC. Translation gives CAGGIGGEQYF.